This is a list of T cell receptor beta chains from one sample in a study of PD-1 blockade in classical Hodgkin lymphoma. TCRdb's table, derived via immunoSEQ multiplex PCR, lists solely in-frame clones and lacks some. The sample carries around 66,000 clones, 60% to 80% recorded once. This specimen consisted of peripheral blood mononuclear cells (PBMCs), obtained before the second cycle of nivolumab. The receptor set was obtained from a human donor with classical Hodgkin lymphoma. The CDR3 runs from the conserved cysteine through the conserved F or W. The D gene is left open where the match is weak. Only part of the rows carry a size: once, few, many, or a class if the clone is expanded.

v_call: TRBV19
clone_size: NA
j_call: TRBJ2-2
d_call: NA
cdr3_nt: TGTGCCAGTAGTCGTTCCAGGGCGACCGGGGAGCTGTTTTTT
cdr3_aa: CASSRSRATGELFF

v_call: TRBV5-5
clone_size: NA
j_call: TRBJ1-4
d_call: NA
cdr3_nt: TGTGCCAGCAGCTTGGGGGAAAAACTGTTTTTT
cdr3_aa: CASSLGEKLFF

v_call: TRBV5-1
clone_size: NA
j_call: TRBJ2-2
d_call: TRBD1
cdr3_nt: TGCGTCAGCAGCGTTACAGGGGGGAACACCGGGGAGCTGTTTTTT
cdr3_aa: CVSSVTGGNTGELFF

v_call: TRBV4-1
clone_size: NA
j_call: TRBJ1-1
d_call: NA
cdr3_nt: TGCGCCAGCAGCCTCAACCGTCGGTGGAACACTGAAGCTTTCTTT
cdr3_aa: CASSLNRRWNTEAFF

v_call: TRBV19
clone_size: NA
j_call: TRBJ2-7
d_call: NA
cdr3_nt: TGTGCCAGTAGTATTACGGGGGCAACCTACGAGCAGTACTTC
cdr3_aa: CASSITGATYEQYF

v_call: TRBV5-1
clone_size: NA
j_call: TRBJ2-5
d_call: NA
cdr3_nt: TGCGCCAGCAGCTTGGGGCAGGGTGGAGAGACCCAGTACTTC
cdr3_aa: CASSLGQGGETQYF

v_call: TRBV21-1
clone_size: NA
j_call: TRBJ1-2
d_call: NA
cdr3_nt: TGTGCCAGCAGCAAACCCAAAGGAAACTATGGCTACACCTTC
cdr3_aa: CASSKPKGNYGYTF

v_call: TRBV9
clone_size: NA
j_call: TRBJ2-2
d_call: TRBD2
cdr3_nt: TGTGCCAGCAGCGTAGACCCTAGCGGGACCGGGGAGCTGTTTTTT
cdr3_aa: CASSVDPSGTGELFF

v_call: TRBV27
clone_size: NA
j_call: TRBJ1-5
d_call: NA
cdr3_nt: TGTGCCAGCAGTGTGACCGGGACTCCTGGACAGCCCCAGCATTTT
cdr3_aa: CASSVTGTPGQPQHF

v_call: TRBV6-6
clone_size: NA
j_call: TRBJ1-6
d_call: NA
cdr3_nt: TGTGCCAGCAGAGGACAATACTCCTATAATTCACCCCTCCACTTT
cdr3_aa: CASRGQYSYNSPLHF

v_call: TRBV6-5
clone_size: NA
j_call: TRBJ1-3
d_call: NA
cdr3_nt: TGTGCCAGCAGTTACTCGAAGCAGGGAGGAGGAAACACCATATATTTT
cdr3_aa: CASSYSKQGGGNTIYF

v_call: TRBV5-6
clone_size: NA
j_call: TRBJ2-3
d_call: TRBD1
cdr3_nt: TGTGCCAGCATTACTCAGGGGGCCTATACGCAGTATTTT
cdr3_aa: CASITQGAYTQYF

v_call: TRBV19
clone_size: NA
j_call: TRBJ2-1
d_call: NA
cdr3_nt: TGTGCCAGTAAGGGCAACCCGAGCTCCTACAATGAGCAGTTCTTC
cdr3_aa: CASKGNPSSYNEQFF

v_call: TRBV2
clone_size: once
j_call: TRBJ1-1
d_call: NA
cdr3_nt: TGTGCCAGCAGTCCGGGTCCGCGGGACACTGAAGCTTTCTTT
cdr3_aa: CASSPGPRDTEAFF

v_call: TRBV6-6
clone_size: NA
j_call: TRBJ2-3
d_call: NA
cdr3_nt: TGTGCCAGCAAGATCTTTCTAGCGCAGGATACGCAGTATTTT
cdr3_aa: CASKIFLAQDTQYF

v_call: TRBV5-1
clone_size: NA
j_call: TRBJ2-7
d_call: TRBD1
cdr3_nt: TGCGCCAGCAGCTTGGGGCAGGGGGCGCTCGAGCAGTACTTC
cdr3_aa: CASSLGQGALEQYF

v_call: TRBV9
clone_size: NA
j_call: TRBJ2-7
d_call: NA
cdr3_nt: TGTGCCAGCAGCGTAGGTGGGCAGGAGCAGTACTTC
cdr3_aa: CASSVGGQEQYF

v_call: TRBV6-6
clone_size: NA
j_call: TRBJ1-1
d_call: NA
cdr3_nt: TGTGCCAGCAGTTACGGGGTCCCAATTGCTGAAGCTTTCTTT
cdr3_aa: CASSYGVPIAEAFF

v_call: TRBV19
clone_size: NA
j_call: TRBJ2-5
d_call: NA
cdr3_nt: TGTGCCAGAAGGGGAGGCGAGACCCAGTACTTC
cdr3_aa: CARRGGETQYF

v_call: TRBV10-3
clone_size: few
j_call: TRBJ2-7
d_call: NA
cdr3_nt: TGTGCCATCAGTGAGTCGAGCTCGGGGCAGTACTTC
cdr3_aa: CAISESSSGQYF

v_call: TRBV11-2
clone_size: once
j_call: TRBJ1-5
d_call: NA
cdr3_nt: TGTGCCAGCAGCTTAGATGCCAATCCCAATCAGCCCCAGCATTTT
cdr3_aa: CASSLDANPNQPQHF

v_call: TRBV2
clone_size: NA
j_call: TRBJ2-5
d_call: NA
cdr3_nt: TGTGCCAGCAGTGAAGCGCGGACCTCCGGGGAGACCCAGTACTTC
cdr3_aa: CASSEARTSGETQYF

v_call: TRBV9
clone_size: NA
j_call: TRBJ1-5
d_call: NA
cdr3_nt: TGTGCCAGCAGCTTCGGACCGATGGGGCAGCCCCAGCATTTT
cdr3_aa: CASSFGPMGQPQHF

v_call: TRBV27
clone_size: few
j_call: TRBJ2-1
d_call: NA
cdr3_nt: TGTGCCAGCAGTCCTGCCTGGACTAATATCAGGGATGAGCAGTTCTTC
cdr3_aa: CASSPAWTNIRDEQFF

v_call: TRBV7-6
clone_size: NA
j_call: TRBJ1-1
d_call: NA
cdr3_nt: TGTGCCAGCAGCTTAGGTATGGGGGGGGCAGTATTGAACACTGAAGCTTTCTTT
cdr3_aa: CASSLGMGGAVLNTEAFF

v_call: TRBV30
clone_size: NA
j_call: TRBJ1-1
d_call: NA
cdr3_nt: TGTGCCTGGAGTGTCGTATCGGGAATGAACACTGAAGCTTTCTTT
cdr3_aa: CAWSVVSGMNTEAFF

v_call: TRBV28
clone_size: NA
j_call: TRBJ1-5
d_call: NA
cdr3_nt: TGTGCCAGCAGTTTACAGGGAGGGGGCAATCAGCCCCAGCATTTT
cdr3_aa: CASSLQGGGNQPQHF

v_call: TRBV5-1
clone_size: NA
j_call: TRBJ1-2
d_call: NA
cdr3_nt: TGCGCCAGCAGCTTGTTGTCGGAGGGCGCGAACTATGGCTACACCTTC
cdr3_aa: CASSLLSEGANYGYTF

v_call: TRBV6-1
clone_size: few
j_call: TRBJ2-3
d_call: NA
cdr3_nt: TGTGCCAGCAGTGAGGGGGTTCTACTGGGGGATACGCAGTATTTT
cdr3_aa: CASSEGVLLGDTQYF

v_call: TRBV9
clone_size: NA
j_call: TRBJ2-1
d_call: NA
cdr3_nt: TGTGCCAGCAGCTTACTACGGACGGACTACAATGAGCAGTTCTTC
cdr3_aa: CASSLLRTDYNEQFF

v_call: TRBV2
clone_size: NA
j_call: TRBJ2-3
d_call: NA
cdr3_nt: TGTGCCAGCCGGGTTCTCGGCACAGATACGCAGTATTTT
cdr3_aa: CASRVLGTDTQYF

v_call: TRBV5-4
clone_size: NA
j_call: TRBJ1-1
d_call: NA
cdr3_nt: TGTGCCAGCAGCTTGGGGTTTGGGGGTGGCGGGAACACTGAAGCTTTCTTT
cdr3_aa: CASSLGFGGGGNTEAFF

v_call: TRBV12-5
clone_size: NA
j_call: TRBJ2-5
d_call: NA
cdr3_nt: TGTGCTAGTGGGGTGACCCGGGACGGAAGAAAGAACCCAGAGACCCAGTACTTC
cdr3_aa: CASGVTRDGRKNPETQYF

v_call: TRBV4-1
clone_size: NA
j_call: TRBJ1-1
d_call: NA
cdr3_nt: TGCGCCAGCAGCCAAGAGTCCAAAGCCTGGGGTGAAGCTTTCTTT
cdr3_aa: CASSQESKAWGEAFF

v_call: TRBV2
clone_size: NA
j_call: TRBJ1-2
d_call: NA
cdr3_nt: TGTGCCAGCAGTCTCCTCTATGGCTACACCTTC
cdr3_aa: CASSLLYGYTF

v_call: TRBV2
clone_size: NA
j_call: TRBJ2-7
d_call: NA
cdr3_nt: TGTGCCATAGAGGCCGAGACAGACGGTTACGAGCAGTACTTC
cdr3_aa: CAIEAETDGYEQYF

v_call: TRBV9
clone_size: NA
j_call: TRBJ2-5
d_call: TRBD2
cdr3_nt: TGTGCCAGCAGCGTAGGATCCCTAGCGGGAGGGGAGACCCAGTACTTC
cdr3_aa: CASSVGSLAGGETQYF

v_call: TRBV27
clone_size: NA
j_call: TRBJ1-2
d_call: TRBD1
cdr3_nt: TGTGCCAGCAGTTTCCTTGCCGGGACAGATCACTATGGCTACACCTTC
cdr3_aa: CASSFLAGTDHYGYTF

v_call: TRBV15
clone_size: few
j_call: TRBJ2-1
d_call: TRBD2
cdr3_nt: TGTGCCACCAGCAACGGACTAGCGGATTACAATGAGCAGTTCTTC
cdr3_aa: CATSNGLADYNEQFF

v_call: TRBV7-3
clone_size: once
j_call: TRBJ1-2
d_call: TRBD1
cdr3_nt: TGTGCCAGCAGCTTAGCCACAGGGGGGATCTATGGCTACACCTTC
cdr3_aa: CASSLATGGIYGYTF

v_call: TRBV18
clone_size: NA
j_call: TRBJ2-7
d_call: TRBD2
cdr3_nt: TGTGCCAGCTCTAAGACTAGCGGGGACTCCTACGAGCAGTACTTC
cdr3_aa: CASSKTSGDSYEQYF

v_call: TRBV6-5
clone_size: NA
j_call: TRBJ2-3
d_call: NA
cdr3_nt: TGTGCCAGCAGACCCGGGGTCATGGGCACAGATACGCAGTATTTT
cdr3_aa: CASRPGVMGTDTQYF

v_call: TRBV5-6
clone_size: NA
j_call: TRBJ2-7
d_call: TRBD1
cdr3_nt: TGTGCCAGTACCCTTAACCGGGACAGGGAGTCGTACGAGCAGTACTTC
cdr3_aa: CASTLNRDRESYEQYF

v_call: TRBV5-1
clone_size: NA
j_call: TRBJ1-3
d_call: TRBD1
cdr3_nt: TGCGCCAGCACTCCTGGGACAGGGACTGGAAACACCATATATTTT
cdr3_aa: CASTPGTGTGNTIYF

v_call: TRBV25-1
clone_size: NA
j_call: TRBJ2-1
d_call: NA
cdr3_nt: TGTGCCAGCAGTGAATCCAGGCCCTACAATGAGCAGTTCTTC
cdr3_aa: CASSESRPYNEQFF

v_call: TRBV29-1
clone_size: NA
j_call: TRBJ2-3
d_call: NA
cdr3_nt: TGCAGCGTTGACGTCGACGGCACAGATACGCAGTATTTT
cdr3_aa: CSVDVDGTDTQYF

v_call: TRBV27
clone_size: few
j_call: TRBJ1-2
d_call: NA
cdr3_nt: TGTGCCAGCAGTTTTTCGGGTTTGGGGGGCTACACCTTC
cdr3_aa: CASSFSGLGGYTF

v_call: TRBV7-3
clone_size: once
j_call: TRBJ2-7
d_call: NA
cdr3_nt: TGTGCCAGCAGCCAGTACTCCTACGAGCAGTACTTC
cdr3_aa: CASSQYSYEQYF

v_call: TRBV27
clone_size: NA
j_call: TRBJ2-3
d_call: TRBD2
cdr3_nt: TGTGCCAGCAGTCACACTTTTGGGACAGGACTAGCGGGGGGCGATACGCAGTATTTT
cdr3_aa: CASSHTFGTGLAGGDTQYF

v_call: TRBV6-5
clone_size: NA
j_call: TRBJ1-1
d_call: TRBD1
cdr3_nt: TGTGCCAGCAGCTTGACCGGGACAGGTGGGGAAGCTTTCTTT
cdr3_aa: CASSLTGTGGEAFF

v_call: TRBV28
clone_size: NA
j_call: TRBJ1-4
d_call: NA
cdr3_nt: TGTGCCAGCCTTAAGGGGGGACAAACGGATGAAAAACTGTTTTTT
cdr3_aa: CASLKGGQTDEKLFF

v_call: TRBV5-8
clone_size: NA
j_call: TRBJ2-1
d_call: TRBD2
cdr3_nt: TGTGCCAGCACCTCGGGACTAGCGGGAGCTGAGCAGTTCTTC
cdr3_aa: CASTSGLAGAEQFF

v_call: TRBV19
clone_size: NA
j_call: TRBJ1-2
d_call: NA
cdr3_nt: TGTGCCAGTAGTATCGGTCAACGGAATAACTATGGCTACACCTTC
cdr3_aa: CASSIGQRNNYGYTF

v_call: TRBV14
clone_size: NA
j_call: TRBJ2-1
d_call: NA
cdr3_nt: TGTGCCAGCAGCCCAGGGGCGGGACGGGAGGAGTTCTTC
cdr3_aa: CASSPGAGREEFF

v_call: TRBV27
clone_size: NA
j_call: TRBJ1-1
d_call: NA
cdr3_nt: TGTGCCAGCAGTTTCGGGGGGGGTGAAGCTTTCTTT
cdr3_aa: CASSFGGGEAFF